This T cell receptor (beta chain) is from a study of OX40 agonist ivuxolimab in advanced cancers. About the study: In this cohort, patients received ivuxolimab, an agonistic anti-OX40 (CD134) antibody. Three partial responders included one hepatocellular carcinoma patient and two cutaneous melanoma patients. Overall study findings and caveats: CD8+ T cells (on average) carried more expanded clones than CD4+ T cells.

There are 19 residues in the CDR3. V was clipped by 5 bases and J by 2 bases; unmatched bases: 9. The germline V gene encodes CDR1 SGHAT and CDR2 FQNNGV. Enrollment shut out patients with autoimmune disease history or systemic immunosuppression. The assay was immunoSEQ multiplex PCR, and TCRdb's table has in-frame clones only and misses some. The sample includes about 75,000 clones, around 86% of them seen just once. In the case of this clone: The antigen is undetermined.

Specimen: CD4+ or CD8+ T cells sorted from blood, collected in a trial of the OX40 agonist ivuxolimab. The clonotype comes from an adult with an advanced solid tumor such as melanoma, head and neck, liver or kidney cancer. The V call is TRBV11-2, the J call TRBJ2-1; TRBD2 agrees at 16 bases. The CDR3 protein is CASSTPGLAGGHPYNEQFF. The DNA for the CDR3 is TGTGCCAGCAGCACGCCGGGACTAGCGGGAGGGCACCCCTACAATGAGCAGTTCTTC.